A selection of T cell receptor beta chains follows, all from one sample in a study of vaccination effects on CD4 cells after COVID-19. Profiling relied on immunoSEQ multiplex PCR, and the TCRdb table lists in-frame clones only, not all of them. The sample includes tens of thousands of clones, about four fifths of them seen just once. Their cognate antigens are unknown. Sequenced material: CD4+ T cells from PBMCs cultured with HCoV-OC43 spike peptides, taken after COVID-19 vaccination. The receptor set was obtained from a human donor who received a COVID-19 vaccine. Each CDR3 is given with its conserved first and last residue. The D gene is left open where the match is weak.

v_gene | d_gene | CDR3aa
TRBV25-1 | . | CASSPGGSTDTQYF
TRBV5-8 | TRBD1 | CASSPDRAVYF
TRBV3-1/TRBV3-2 | . | CASSQGGGMQYF
TRBV18 | TRBD1 | CASSPSRGQDTEAFF
TRBV27 | . | CASSPLQAVNYGYTF
TRBV5-1 | TRBD2 | CASSLPGLAGYEQYF
TRBV7-2 | . | CASSTARTFSGNTIYF
TRBV7-2 | . | CASSLSKRDEQYF
TRBV12-3/TRBV12-4 | . | CASSLETETQYF
TRBV6-4 | TRBD2 | CASSEGGGKPYEQYF
TRBV4-2 | TRBD1 | CASGRDRGHHEQYF
TRBV6-5 | . | CASSYVAGGNTIYF
TRBV29-1 | . | CSAREEEGTEAFF
TRBV4-1 | . | CASSQVPTGSEAFF
TRBV24-1 | TRBD2 | CATSDSPSGRFSSYNEQFF
TRBV6-4 | TRBD2 | CASSFQLAGGNSYNEQFF
TRBV6-4 | TRBD1 | CASSAGTGTYEQYF
TRBV5-1 | TRBD1 | CASSSGQGFYEQYF
TRBV11-2 | TRBD1 | CASSQDRAGSPLHF
TRBV7-6 | TRBD1 | CASSLAEGARGNTIYF
TRBV11-1 | . | CASSLNGGSANTIYF
TRBV25-1 | . | CASSEDDNYGYTF
TRBV5-1 | . | CATGVGDGAYEQYF
TRBV7-9 | TRBD1 | CASSLWPERRGTGHGYTF
TRBV10-3 | . | CAISGGKGVNEQFF
TRBV1 | . | CTSSQGEFPRDSSSYNEQFF
TRBV12-2 | . | CASRGGPSGEQFF
TRBV6-6 | TRBD1 | CASWTGRGNTEAFF
TRBV27 | . | CASSRVAYSNQPQHF
TRBV29-1 | TRBD1 | CSAAGTGRQPQHF
TRBV6-5 | . | CASSYAKARGILYF
TRBV7-2 | TRBD2 | CASSLILAGGYEQFF
TRBV18 | . | CASSPRSQARNTEAFF
TRBV5-4 | . | CASSFRQTSQETQYF
TRBV5-1 | . | CASSMGVGGNTEAFF
TRBV13 | . | CASSLPVGSNTEAFF